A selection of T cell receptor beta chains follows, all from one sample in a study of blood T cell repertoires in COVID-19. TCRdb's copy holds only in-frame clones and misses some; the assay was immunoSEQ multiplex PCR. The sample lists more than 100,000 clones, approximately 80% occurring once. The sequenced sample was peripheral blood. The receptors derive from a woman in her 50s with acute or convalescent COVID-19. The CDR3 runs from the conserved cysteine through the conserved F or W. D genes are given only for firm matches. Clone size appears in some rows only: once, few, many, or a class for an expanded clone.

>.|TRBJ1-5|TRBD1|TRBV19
TGTGCCAGTAGTATAGAGCGGGACAGGGGGCAGAGTAGCAATCAGCCCCAGCATTTT
CASSIERDRGQSSNQPQHF
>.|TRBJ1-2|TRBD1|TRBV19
TGTGCCAGTAGTATTACGGTCGGTTCAGGGGGCAGAAGGGGCTACACCTTC
CASSITVGSGGRRGYTF
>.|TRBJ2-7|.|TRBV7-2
TGTGCCAGCAGCACCCGACAGGAATTTAGCTCCTACGAGCAGTACTTC
CASSTRQEFSSYEQYF
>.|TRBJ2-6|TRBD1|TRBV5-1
TGCGCCAGCAGCTTGGGAGGGACAGGGGTTAGCTCTGGGGCCAACGTCCTGACTTTC
CASSLGGTGVSSGANVLTF
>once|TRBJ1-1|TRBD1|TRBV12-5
TGTGCTAGTGGTTTGTTAAACCCCCTGATATCAGGGGGGTGGAACACTGAAGCTTTCTTT
CASGLLNPLISGGWNTEAFF
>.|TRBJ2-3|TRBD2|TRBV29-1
TGCAGCGTTGACCCGAGGATGGTAGCGGGGGGCACAGATACGCAGTATTTT
CSVDPRMVAGGTDTQYF
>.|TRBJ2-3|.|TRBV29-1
TGCAGCGTCCAGATGGGCAGCACAGATACGCAGTATTTT
CSVQMGSTDTQYF
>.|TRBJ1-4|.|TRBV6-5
TGTGCCAGCAGTTCGACTGGGGGAGGTGAAAAACTGTTTTTT
CASSSTGGGEKLFF
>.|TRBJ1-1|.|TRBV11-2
TGTGCCAGCAGCTTATCAAGGGGATCTGAAGCTTTCTTT
CASSLSRGSEAFF
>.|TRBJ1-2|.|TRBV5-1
TGCGCCAGCAGCTCCACAGGGAATGGCTACACCTTC
CASSSTGNGYTF
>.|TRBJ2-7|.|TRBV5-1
TGCGCCAGCGGTTTAATGGCGGGGGCGTCCAACGAGCAGTACTTC
CASGLMAGASNEQYF
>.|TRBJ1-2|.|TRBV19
TGTGCCAGTAGTATAGATATCCAGGGAAGATATGGCTACACCTTC
CASSIDIQGRYGYTF
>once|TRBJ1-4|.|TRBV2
TGTGCCAGCAGTTACAGGGAGGGGAATGAAAAACTGTTTTTT
CASSYREGNEKLFF
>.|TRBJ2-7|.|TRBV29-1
TGCAGCGTGAGTTCCGCAGGGGTGGGCGAGCAGTACTTC
CSVSSAGVGEQYF
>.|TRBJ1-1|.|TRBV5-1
TGCGCCAGCAGCGACCAGGGGACGAGGATGCGCACTGAAGCTTTCTTT
CASSDQGTRMRTEAFF
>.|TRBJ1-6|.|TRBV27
TGTGCCAGCAGTTCCAGTAGTTCGACAAGTTCACCCCTCCACTTT
CASSSSSSTSSPLHF
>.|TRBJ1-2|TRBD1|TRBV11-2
TGTGCCAGCAGCTCAAAAATTCTGACAGGGGGCAGAGGCTACACCTTC
CASSSKILTGGRGYTF
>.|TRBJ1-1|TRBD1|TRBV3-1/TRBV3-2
TGTGCCAGCAGCCCGCGACAGGGGAGGAACACTGAAGCTTTCTTT
CASSPRQGRNTEAFF
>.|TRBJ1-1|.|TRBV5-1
TGCGCCAGCAGTATAGGGGGTGGGACTGAAGCTTTCTTT
CASSIGGGTEAFF
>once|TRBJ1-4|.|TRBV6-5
TGTGCCAGCAGACCACCGGGGGGTGAAAAACTGTTTTTT
CASRPPGGEKLFF
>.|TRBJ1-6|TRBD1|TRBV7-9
TGTGCCAGCAGATCACTTCGACAGGGAATGAATTCACCCCTCCACTTT
CASRSLRQGMNSPLHF
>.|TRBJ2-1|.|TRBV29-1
TGCAGCATAAGACAGGTGGTTGACAATGAGCAGTTCTTC
CSIRQVVDNEQFF
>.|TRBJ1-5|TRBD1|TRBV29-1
TGCAGCGTCGAGACAGGGTCTGGGAATCAGCCCCAGCATTTT
CSVETGSGNQPQHF
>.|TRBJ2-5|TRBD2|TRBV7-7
TGTGCCAGCAGCCTCACTAGCGGCCAAGAGACCCAGTACTTC
CASSLTSGQETQYF
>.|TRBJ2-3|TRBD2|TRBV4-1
TGCGCCAGCAGCCAAGATTCCAGCGGGGGGTTTGATACGCAGTATTTT
CASSQDSSGGFDTQYF
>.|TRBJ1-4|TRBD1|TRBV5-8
TGTGCCAGCAGCTTCGGACAGGGGACGGCGAATGAAAAACTGTTTTTT
CASSFGQGTANEKLFF
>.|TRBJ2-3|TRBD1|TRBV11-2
TGTGCCAGCAGCTTAGGACGACAGGGGACAGATACGCAGTATTTT
CASSLGRQGTDTQYF
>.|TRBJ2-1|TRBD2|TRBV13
TGTGCCAGCAGCCAAGGACTAGCGGGGGGGCGGTTCGATGAGCAGTTCTTC
CASSQGLAGGRFDEQFF
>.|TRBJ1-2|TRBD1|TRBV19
TGTGCCAGCCATAGAAGGGGGCTAGAAGGCTACACCTTC
CASHRRGLEGYTF
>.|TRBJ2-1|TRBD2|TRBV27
TGTGCCAGCAGACCGGACAGATCGGGGGTAGCGGGGTCCTACAATGAGCAGTTCTTC
CASRPDRSGVAGSYNEQFF
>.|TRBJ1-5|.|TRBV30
TGTGCCTGGAGTGTAGGGGCAGGGAATCAGCCCCAGCATTTT
CAWSVGAGNQPQHF
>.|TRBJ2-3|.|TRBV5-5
TGTGCCAGCAGCTTCGCGGCACCTAGCACAGATACGCAGTATTTT
CASSFAAPSTDTQYF
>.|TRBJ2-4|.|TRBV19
TGTGCCACCCGACAGCTAGCCAAAAACATTCAGTACTTC
CATRQLAKNIQYF
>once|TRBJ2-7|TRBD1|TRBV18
TGTGCCAGCTCACCTGCGGGACAGGGCACCTACGAGCAGTACTTC
CASSPAGQGTYEQYF
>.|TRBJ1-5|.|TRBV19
TGTGCCAGTAGTATAGGGACAGATAGCAATCAGCCCCAGCATTTT
CASSIGTDSNQPQHF
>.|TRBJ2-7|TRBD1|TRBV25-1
TGTGCCAGCAGTGTAACCGGGACAGGGTACTACGAGCAGTACTTC
CASSVTGTGYYEQYF
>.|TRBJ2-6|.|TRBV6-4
TGTGCCAGCAGTGACTCTGGAAGGTCGAGGCCACTGAACCTCTCTGGGGCCAACGTCCTGACTTTC
CASSDSGRSRPLNLSGANVLTF
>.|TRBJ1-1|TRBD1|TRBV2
TGTGCCAGCAGTGAAGCCTTCGACAGGGTGGAGGACACTGAAGCTTTCTTT
CASSEAFDRVEDTEAFF
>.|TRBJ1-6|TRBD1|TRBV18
TGTGCCAGCTCACCTTACGAAAAGAAACGGACAGGATTGAATTCACCCCTCCACTTT
CASSPYEKKRTGLNSPLHF
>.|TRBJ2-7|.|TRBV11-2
TGTGCCAGCAGCTTAGTGAGGACAAACTCCTACGAGCAGTACTTC
CASSLVRTNSYEQYF
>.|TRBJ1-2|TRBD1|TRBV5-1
TGCGCCAGCAGCTTGGTTGACAGGGGTAACTATGGCTACACCTTC
CASSLVDRGNYGYTF
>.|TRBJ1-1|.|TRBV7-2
TGTGCCAGCAGCTTGCTTGGGGCCTACCGGAACACTGAAGCTTTCTTT
CASSLLGAYRNTEAFF
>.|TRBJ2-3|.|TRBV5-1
TGCGCCAGCAGCTTGGTTTCCGTTCGCACAGATACGCAGTATTTT
CASSLVSVRTDTQYF
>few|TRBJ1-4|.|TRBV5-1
TGCGCCAGCAGCCTCAGAGAACCAGGGCAATCCGGCGAAAAACTGTTTTTT
CASSLREPGQSGEKLFF
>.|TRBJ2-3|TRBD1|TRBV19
TGTGCCAGTAGCAAAATTAGGACAGGGGATGATTATACGCAGTATTTT
CASSKIRTGDDYTQYF